These 15 T cell receptor beta chains originate from one sample sequenced in a study of brain T cells in children with intractable seizures (dated by TCRdb to about 2021). Libraries were prepared through the immunoSEQ multiplex PCR assay. TCRdb mirrors the immuneACCESS table, restricted to in-frame sequences. Some clones are absent from its copies; in checked studies, under half trace to an unresolved V gene, and the reason for the others is unknown. The sample data list about 340,000 clones, and more than 85% of these were observed just once. 5% to 7% of the sample is in the top ten clones. Taken with the paper, the label for time point translates to: blood from clinic visit 5 months post-surgery; TSC patient then seizure free. Sequenced here: peripheral blood, sampled more than 4 months after surgery. Receptor source: a boy under two years old with tuberous sclerosis and intractable seizures.

The V and J genes are TRBV6-1 and TRBJ2-7, with 8 bases that match TRBD2. After removal of 1 base from V and 2 bases from J, the junction contained 4 bases not matched to a gene. The length of the CDR3 is 15 residues. The germline V gene has CDR1 MNHNS and CDR2 SASEGT. CDR3 loop: CASSEGVGGAYEQYF. The CDR3 DNA reads as TGTGCCAGCAGTGAAGGGGTCGGGGGGGCCTACGAGCAGTACTTC.

The CDR3 DNA reads as TGTGCTAGTGGTTTGGTCAGCGGAAGCTCCTACAATGAGCAGTTCTTC. Translation gives CASGLVSGSSYNEQFF. The chain carries TRBV12-5 and TRBJ2-1; D perhaps matches TRBD2 (5 bases). CDR1 is LGHNT and CDR2 is FRNRAP in the germline V gene. The CDR3 extends over 16 amino acids. With 0 bases removed from V and 0 bases from J, the gap between germline ends came to 9 bases.

The genes are TRBV29-1 and TRBJ2-7, with 7 bases lining up with TRBD1. The V gene end was trimmed by 6 bases and the J gene end by 1 base; junction bases not matched to a gene: 15. CDR1 and CDR2 (germline): SQVTM, ANQGSEA. The CDR3 contains 16 residues. The CDR3 loop reads CSVATHSDRPSYEQYF. CDR3 nucleotides: TGCAGCGTCGCAACCCATTCGGACAGGCCGTCCTACGAGCAGTACTTC.

The CDR3 region is CASMDRGMQEQYF. The DNA for the CDR3 is TGTGCCAGCATGGACAGGGGAATGCAAGAGCAGTACTTC. The chain uses TRBV6-6 and TRBJ2-7, with 9 bases aligning to TRBD1. The CDR3 is made up of 13 amino acids. The V and J ends lost 7 bases and 7 bases, in that order; junction bases with no gene match: 8. CDR1 and CDR2 from the germline V gene are MNHNY and SVGAGI (reference sequence).

The genes are TRBV11-3 and TRBJ2-1; the match to TRBD1 covers 11 bases. The J segment lost 6 bases and the V segment lost 6 bases, leaving 7 bases of the junction unmatched. The CDR3 covers 15 residues. CDR1 is SGHNT, CDR2 YENEEA, per germline. The CDR3 reads CASSPSGTGGNEQFF. DNA for the CDR3: TGTGCCAGCAGTCCATCCGGGACAGGGGGCAATGAGCAGTTCTTC.

The chain joins TRBV6-5 to TRBJ1-1, with unresolved D. CDR3 length equals 11 residues. V was clipped by 6 bases and J by 4 bases, with 6 bases between them. Germline values: CDR1 MNHEY, CDR2 SVGAGI. Written as DNA, the CDR3 is TGTGCCAGCAGACGCGGCACTGAAGCTTTCTTT. This translates into CASRRGTEAFF.

The V call is TRBV19, the J call TRBJ1-1, with D unclear. V was pared by 11 bases and J by 1 base, with 14 bases between. Per the germline V gene, CDR1 is LNHDA and CDR2 is SQIVND (reference sequence). CDR3 size: 13 residues. CDR3 nucleotide sequence: TGTGCCTCCGATAAGGGCGGGAACACTGAAGCTTTCTTT. This codes for CASDKGGNTEAFF.

In this sample, this clone turned up a few times. V is TRBV5-8 and J is TRBJ1-5, with unresolved D. Between the trimmed V and J ends, which lost 1 base and 4 bases, there was a span of 12 bases. The CDR3 length is 15 residues. Germline loops: CDR1 SGHTS, CDR2 YDEGEE. The CDR3 DNA follows: TGTGCCAGCAGCTTGCTACGAGGAGGGAATCAGCCCCAGCATTTT. Translating gives CASSLLRGGNQPQHF.

The rearrangement links TRBV7-3 to TRBJ2-3, with D perhaps assigned TRBD1 or TRBD2 (6 bases each). The V and J ends lost 2 bases and 6 bases respectively, with 15 bases between them. CDR3 length equals 15 residues. Germline V gene sequence: CDR1 SGHTA, CDR2 FQGTGA. CDR3 sequence reads: CASSLDPQGRDTQYF. CDR3 nucleotides: TGTGCCAGCAGCTTAGACCCCCAGGGGAGGGATACGCAGTATTTT.

V gene TRBV15 combines with J gene TRBJ1-2, with unresolved D. Per the germline V gene, CDR1 is LNHNV and CDR2 is YYDKDF (reference sequence). Trimming pared 0 bases from V and 8 bases from J, leaving 7 bases between. This CDR3 spans 12 amino acids. The DNA for the CDR3 is TGTGCCACCAGCAGAGAGTCCGTCGGCTACACCTTC. It encodes CATSRESVGYTF.

The chain links TRBV18 to TRBJ2-1, with 8 bases fitting TRBD1. CDR3 size: 16 residues. With 0 bases clipped from V and 2 bases from J, the junction kept 3 bases outside the gene matches. Germline V CDR1 and CDR2: KGHSH, LQKENI. The chain's CDR3 is CASSPPSQGAYNEQFF. The CDR3 nucleotides are TGTGCCAGCTCACCACCGTCACAGGGGGCCTACAATGAGCAGTTCTTC.

On this clone itself: The same CDR3 can be traced to other DNA sequences in this sample. The chain uses TRBV19 and TRBJ2-3; possible D gene TRBD2, 6 bases. This CDR3 has 13 residues. The germline CDR1 and CDR2 sequences are LNHDA and SQIVND (reference sequence). Trimming took 5 bases from V and 0 from J, leaving 6 bases between them. CDR3 amino acids: CASSGGSTDTQYF. DNA for the CDR3: TGTGCCAGTAGTGGGGGGAGCACAGATACGCAGTATTTT.

J is TRBJ1-2 and V is TRBV10-3, with a possible D match to TRBD1 (6 bases). The germline CDR1 and CDR2 sequences are ENHRY and SYGVKD. Trimming took off 5 bases at V and 6 bases at J, with 10 bases between the two ends. The CDR3 has 12 amino acids. CDR3 in amino acids: CAISNYRDGYTF. DNA of the CDR3: TGTGCCATCAGTAATTACAGGGATGGCTACACCTTC.

The chain recombines TRBV29-1 with TRBJ2-3; either TRBD1 or TRBD2 may fit D (5 bases each). V lost 1 base and J 1 base, leaving 21 bases between the germline ends. The CDR3 loop spans 18 amino acids. CDR1 and CDR2 (germline): SQVTM, ANQGSEA. As DNA, the CDR3 is TGCAGCGTTGAAGGTTCAGTTGGGGACCCCAAGCGCACAGATACGCAGTATTTT. It yields the protein CSVEGSVGDPKRTDTQYF.

The rearrangement uses TRBV19 and TRBJ1-1; D perhaps matches TRBD1 (5 bases). Germline CDR1 LNHDA, CDR2 SQIVND (reference sequence). CDR3 length equals 15 residues. The V and J ends lost 0 bases and 0 bases respectively, with 8 bases between them. This chain's CDR3 is CASSIEHRMNTEAFF. The CDR3 coding sequence is TGTGCCAGTAGTATAGAGCACAGGATGAACACTGAAGCTTTCTTT.